The 5 T cell receptor beta chains in this list originate from one sample, sequenced in a study of T cell responses to AZD1222 COVID-19 vaccine. TCRdb's copy holds only in-frame clones and misses some; the assay was immunoSEQ multiplex PCR. The data show roughly 120,000 clones, 85% to 90% seen once. The starting material was peripheral blood, obtained on day 0 of AZD1222 vaccination. The receptors shown here come from an adult in good health.

The chain links TRBV7-2 to TRBJ2-1, with D unresolved. V lost 5 bases to trimming and J lost 1 base, with 6 bases between them. This CDR3 has 13 amino acids. Germline CDR1 reads SGHTA; CDR2 reads FQGNSA. The CDR3 nucleotides are TGTGCCAGCAGCCAGCAGTCCTACAATGAGCAGTTCTTC. Protein: CASSQQSYNEQFF.

This clone was counted a single time. This sequence joins TRBV27 and TRBJ1-5; D may be TRBD1 (5 bases). Germline V CDR1 and CDR2: MNHEY, SMNVEV (reference sequence). The CDR3 spans 13 residues. V gave up 8 bases and J gave up 9 bases, with 17 bases separating them. CDR3 nucleotides: TGTGCCAGCTCATTCAGGGATCGTTGGCCCCAGCATTTT. Translated: CASSFRDRWPQHF.

The rearrangement uses TRBV5-1 and TRBJ2-5; TRBD2 might be the D (6 bases). This CDR3 comprises 15 residues. Looked up from germline, CDR1 is SGHRS and CDR2 is YFSETQ. Trimming pared 4 bases from V and 2 bases from J, leaving 15 bases between. CDR3: CASSGNDGGQETQYF. The CDR3 DNA is TGCGCCAGCAGCGGAAACGACGGGGGTCAAGAGACCCAGTACTTC.

This chain uses TRBV7-9 with TRBJ2-7; D is ambiguous. The CDR3 is 13 amino acids. CDR1 is SEHNR, CDR2 FQNEAQ, per germline (reference sequence). The germline V and J ends were trimmed by 5 bases and 4 bases, with 12 bases remaining between them. CDR3 sequence: CASSDIRSYEQYF. The CDR3 DNA reads TGTGCCAGCAGCGATATTCGGAGTTACGAGCAGTACTTC.

The rearrangement links TRBV25-1 to TRBJ2-1, with 14 bases fitting TRBD2. The CDR3 is 15 residues long. The germline V gene encodes CDR1 MGHDK and CDR2 SYGVNS. Trimming cost V 3 bases and J 9 bases; bases outside gene matches: 4. CDR3 DNA: TGTGCCAGCAGTGAGGGACTAGCGGGAGTGGGTGAGCAGTTCTTC. Translation gives CASSEGLAGVGEQFF.